Listed below are T cell receptor beta chains from one sample, sequenced in a study of cytomegalovirus exposure and HLA in healthy donors. Sequenced by immunoSEQ multiplex PCR; TCRdb stores in-frame clones only, minus some. Counted here are some 78,000 clones, roughly 80% occurring once; the ten biggest clones make up about 30%. Specimen: PBMCs. Source of these receptors: a man aged 45-65 years in good health and CMV-seropositive. Both conserved end residues are part of each CDR3. Fields, in order: D gene, J gene, V gene, clone size, CDR3 DNA, CDR3 protein. D genes are given only for firm matches. A row's size may be missing; if present it is once, few, many or a size class.

d_gene: .; j_gene: TRBJ2-2; v_gene: TRBV7-9; abundance: .; CDR3nt: TGTGCCAGCGGACGGACGGCGGGGACCGGGGAGCTGGTTTTT; CDR3aa: CASGRTAGTGELVF
d_gene: TRBD1; j_gene: TRBJ1-4; v_gene: TRBV7-9; abundance: .; CDR3nt: TGTGCCAGCAGCCCGCCGATGGGACAGGGAAGTGAAAAACTGTTTTTT; CDR3aa: CASSPPMGQGSEKLFF
d_gene: TRBD2; j_gene: TRBJ2-1; v_gene: TRBV5-1; abundance: .; CDR3nt: TGCGCCAGCAGCTCCAGGGGACTAGCGGGAGGTTTGTTTGATGAGCAGTTCTTC; CDR3aa: CASSSRGLAGGLFDEQFF
d_gene: TRBD1; j_gene: TRBJ2-1; v_gene: TRBV2; abundance: .; CDR3nt: TGTGCCAGCTCAGGGGGCCGCTCCTACAATGAGCAGTTCTTC; CDR3aa: CASSGGRSYNEQFF
d_gene: .; j_gene: TRBJ2-5; v_gene: TRBV7-9; abundance: .; CDR3nt: TGTTCCAGCAGCCATGACTCCCCAGAGACCCAGTACTTC; CDR3aa: CSSSHDSPETQYF
d_gene: .; j_gene: TRBJ2-6; v_gene: TRBV7-6; abundance: .; CDR3nt: TGTGCCAGCAGCTTCGAGTTGGGAGCGCGGGGGGCCAACGTCCTGACTTTC; CDR3aa: CASSFELGARGANVLTF
d_gene: .; j_gene: TRBJ1-2; v_gene: TRBV2; abundance: .; CDR3nt: TGTGCCAGCAGTGTGGCCGTCTATGGCTACACCTTC; CDR3aa: CASSVAVYGYTF
d_gene: TRBD2; j_gene: TRBJ2-7; v_gene: TRBV25-1; abundance: .; CDR3nt: TGTGCCAGCGGCCGGGACTACTCCTACGAGCAGTACTTC; CDR3aa: CASGRDYSYEQYF
d_gene: .; j_gene: TRBJ1-2; v_gene: TRBV2; abundance: .; CDR3nt: TGTGCCAGCAGTGTCGCGGGAGTTGGGCCTGGCTACACCTTC; CDR3aa: CASSVAGVGPGYTF
d_gene: TRBD2; j_gene: TRBJ2-1; v_gene: TRBV4-3; abundance: .; CDR3nt: TGCGCCAGCAGCCAAGATATTGGACTAGTGGAGCAGTTCTTC; CDR3aa: CASSQDIGLVEQFF
d_gene: TRBD2; j_gene: TRBJ2-1; v_gene: TRBV18; abundance: few; CDR3nt: TGTGCCAGCTCACCGGAACTAGCGGGTAACAATGAGCAGTTCTTC; CDR3aa: CASSPELAGNNEQFF
d_gene: TRBD2; j_gene: TRBJ2-3; v_gene: TRBV18; abundance: medium-sized; CDR3nt: TGTGCCAGCTCCGACGGGACTAGCGGCACAGATACGCAGTATTTT; CDR3aa: CASSDGTSGTDTQYF
d_gene: TRBD2; j_gene: TRBJ2-7; v_gene: TRBV11-2; abundance: few; CDR3nt: TGTGCCAGCAGGGTAAGCGGGAGGAGCGCCTACGAGCAGTACTTC; CDR3aa: CASRVSGRSAYEQYF
d_gene: .; j_gene: TRBJ1-1; v_gene: TRBV27; abundance: .; CDR3nt: TGTGCCAGCAGTTTCGGCCCGGGAGGGATGAACACTGAAGCTTTCTTT; CDR3aa: CASSFGPGGMNTEAFF
d_gene: TRBD1; j_gene: TRBJ1-5; v_gene: TRBV30; abundance: .; CDR3nt: TGTGCCTGGAGGAAAACAGGGGATCAGCCCCAGCATTTT; CDR3aa: CAWRKTGDQPQHF
d_gene: .; j_gene: TRBJ2-5; v_gene: TRBV15; abundance: .; CDR3nt: TGTGCCACCAGTTCAAACTATGGCGGGGAGACCCAGTACTTC; CDR3aa: CATSSNYGGETQYF
d_gene: .; j_gene: TRBJ1-2; v_gene: TRBV10-3; abundance: .; CDR3nt: TGTGCCATCATAAGAAAACTGCACTATGGCTACACCTTC; CDR3aa: CAIIRKLHYGYTF
d_gene: .; j_gene: TRBJ2-7; v_gene: TRBV7-3; abundance: .; CDR3nt: TGTGCCAGCAGCTTGGTTGCGGTCCGCTCCTACGAGCAGTACTTC; CDR3aa: CASSLVAVRSYEQYF
d_gene: TRBD1; j_gene: TRBJ1-3; v_gene: TRBV10-3; abundance: .; CDR3nt: TGTGCCATCAATAACAGGGGAGCCGGAAACACCATATATTTT; CDR3aa: CAINNRGAGNTIYF
d_gene: TRBD2; j_gene: TRBJ2-4; v_gene: TRBV2; abundance: .; CDR3nt: TGTGCCAGCAGAACCAGGACTAGCGTGGAAAACAGTCAGTACTTC; CDR3aa: CASRTRTSVENSQYF
d_gene: .; j_gene: TRBJ2-7; v_gene: TRBV4-3; abundance: .; CDR3nt: TGCGCCAGCAGCCAAGATGCCCCAGGGGCCTACGAGCAGTACTTC; CDR3aa: CASSQDAPGAYEQYF
d_gene: TRBD1; j_gene: TRBJ1-2; v_gene: TRBV30; abundance: .; CDR3nt: TGTGCCTGGAGTGGGGGACAGGGGGGAAACTATGGCTACACCTTC; CDR3aa: CAWSGGQGGNYGYTF
d_gene: .; j_gene: TRBJ1-1; v_gene: TRBV25-1; abundance: .; CDR3nt: TGTGCCAGCAGTGACTCGGACTGGAGGAACACTGAAGCTTTCTTT; CDR3aa: CASSDSDWRNTEAFF
d_gene: TRBD1; j_gene: TRBJ2-2; v_gene: TRBV18; abundance: .; CDR3nt: TGTGCCAGCTCCGACACAGGGGGAAACACCGGGGAGCTGTTTTTT; CDR3aa: CASSDTGGNTGELFF
d_gene: TRBD2; j_gene: TRBJ2-7; v_gene: TRBV18; abundance: .; CDR3nt: TGTGCCAGCTCACCGGCGGGGGGCTACGAGCAGTACTTC; CDR3aa: CASSPAGGYEQYF
d_gene: TRBD2; j_gene: TRBJ2-1; v_gene: TRBV19; abundance: few; CDR3nt: TGTGCCAGTAGGCTAGCGGATTCCTACAATGAGCAGTTCTTC; CDR3aa: CASRLADSYNEQFF
d_gene: .; j_gene: TRBJ1-5; v_gene: TRBV4-1; abundance: few; CDR3nt: TGCGCCAGCAGCCGCAGGGAAAGCAATCAGCCCCAGCATTTT; CDR3aa: CASSRRESNQPQHF
d_gene: TRBD2; j_gene: TRBJ2-1; v_gene: TRBV7-3; abundance: .; CDR3nt: TGTGCCAGCAGCTCTATAGCGGGAGGATTTCAGGAGCAGTTCTTC; CDR3aa: CASSSIAGGFQEQFF
d_gene: .; j_gene: TRBJ2-7; v_gene: TRBV18; abundance: .; CDR3nt: TGTGCCAGCTCACTAATGGCCTCCTACGAGCAGTACTTC; CDR3aa: CASSLMASYEQYF
d_gene: .; j_gene: TRBJ2-1; v_gene: TRBV19; abundance: .; CDR3nt: TGTGCCAGTAGTAAACAGTCGGTCAATGAGCAGTTCTTC; CDR3aa: CASSKQSVNEQFF
d_gene: TRBD2; j_gene: TRBJ2-1; v_gene: TRBV14; abundance: .; CDR3nt: TGTGCCAGCAGCCCCGGGACTAGCGGCTACAATGAGCAGTTCTTC; CDR3aa: CASSPGTSGYNEQFF
d_gene: TRBD1; j_gene: TRBJ1-2; v_gene: TRBV30; abundance: few; CDR3nt: TGTGCCTGGAGTCTGGGACAGAATGGCTACACCTTC; CDR3aa: CAWSLGQNGYTF
d_gene: .; j_gene: TRBJ1-2; v_gene: TRBV7-2; abundance: .; CDR3nt: TGTGCCAGCAGCTTATGGGGGGGAGGCTATGGCTACACCTTC; CDR3aa: CASSLWGGGYGYTF
d_gene: TRBD2; j_gene: TRBJ2-2; v_gene: TRBV12-5; abundance: .; CDR3nt: TGTGCTAGTGGTTTAGGGATTAGCGGGGTGAACACCGGGGAGCTGTTTTTT; CDR3aa: CASGLGISGVNTGELFF
d_gene: TRBD2; j_gene: TRBJ2-1; v_gene: TRBV5-4; abundance: .; CDR3nt: TGTGCCAGCAGCCTGGGGGTAGCGGGGAATGAGCAGTTCTTC; CDR3aa: CASSLGVAGNEQFF
d_gene: TRBD1; j_gene: TRBJ2-5; v_gene: TRBV7-9; abundance: .; CDR3nt: TGTGCCAGCAGCCCTCCGACAGGGCCCCAAGAGACCCAGTACTTC; CDR3aa: CASSPPTGPQETQYF
d_gene: TRBD1; j_gene: TRBJ1-2; v_gene: TRBV19; abundance: .; CDR3nt: TGTGCCAGTAGTCGACAGGGCCCCTATGGCTACACCTTC; CDR3aa: CASSRQGPYGYTF
d_gene: TRBD1; j_gene: TRBJ1-1; v_gene: TRBV25-1; abundance: .; CDR3nt: TGTGCCAGCAGTGACCCCGCCGCGGGACAGGGGGCCACTGAAGCTTTCTTT; CDR3aa: CASSDPAAGQGATEAFF
d_gene: .; j_gene: TRBJ2-3; v_gene: TRBV5-5; abundance: .; CDR3nt: TGTGCCAGCAGCTCCTTCCCCCAGGGTAGCACAGATACGCAGTATTTT; CDR3aa: CASSSFPQGSTDTQYF
d_gene: TRBD2; j_gene: TRBJ2-7; v_gene: TRBV7-9; abundance: .; CDR3nt: TGTTCCAGCAGCCCTCCGGGGGGGGGCCAATACGAGCAGTACTTC; CDR3aa: CSSSPPGGGQYEQYF
d_gene: TRBD2; j_gene: TRBJ2-4; v_gene: TRBV19; abundance: .; CDR3nt: TGTGCCAGTAAGGGGGAAGCGGGAGGGCCTTCTGGCATTCAGTACTTC; CDR3aa: CASKGEAGGPSGIQYF
d_gene: TRBD1; j_gene: TRBJ2-7; v_gene: TRBV27; abundance: .; CDR3nt: TGTGCCAGCAGTTTAGGGACAGGGCACGAGCAGTACTTC; CDR3aa: CASSLGTGHEQYF
d_gene: TRBD2; j_gene: TRBJ2-7; v_gene: TRBV2; abundance: .; CDR3nt: TGTGCCAGCGGACTAGCGGGAGGGCCCTACGAGCAGTACTTC; CDR3aa: CASGLAGGPYEQYF
d_gene: .; j_gene: TRBJ2-7; v_gene: TRBV5-8; abundance: .; CDR3nt: TGTGCCAGCAGCTTGCCACAATTTTACGAGCAGTACTTC; CDR3aa: CASSLPQFYEQYF
d_gene: .; j_gene: TRBJ2-1; v_gene: TRBV30; abundance: .; CDR3nt: TGTGCCTGGAGTGCTCTCGGGAATGAGCAGTTCTTC; CDR3aa: CAWSALGNEQFF
d_gene: TRBD1; j_gene: TRBJ1-1; v_gene: TRBV5-6; abundance: few; CDR3nt: TGTGCCAGCAGCTTAGGGACAGGTGAAGCTTTCTTT; CDR3aa: CASSLGTGEAFF